Below are 32 T cell receptor beta chains sequenced from a single sample in a study of T cell repertoires in cytomegalovirus infection. Their cognate antigens are unknown. Using its own MiXCR run on the reads, TCRdb lists one record per CDR3 protein. The sample holds about 830,000 distinct CDR3 sequences, approximately 32% seen once. The sequences come from cultured CD8+ T cells from PBMCs, collected from culture after CMV antigen stimulation. These receptors all come from a human donor in good health (CMV status not recorded). Some clones in this sample may be carry-over from other donors' samples.

This clonotype has a handful of counts. The chain employs TRBV6-5 and TRBJ2-3; D is uncertain. Germline CDR1 MNHEY, CDR2 SVGAGI. V shed 2 bases and J shed 2 bases, with 8 bases lying between them. The CDR3 runs 14 residues. In DNA form, the CDR3 reads TGTGCCAGCAGTTACAGGGCGATCACAGATACGCAGTATTTT. Protein sequence: CASSYRAITDTQYF.

This chain uses TRBV7-9 with TRBJ2-2, with D maybe TRBD1 (5 bases). This CDR3 contains 18 residues. Germline-derived CDR1 and CDR2 are SEHNR and FQNEAQ (reference sequence). The V and J ends lost 7 bases and 0 bases respectively, with 21 bases between them. CDR3 in DNA: TGTGCCAGCACCACCATAGGACAACCTATGCCGAACACCGGGGAGCTGTTTTTT. Amino acid sequence: CASTTIGQPMPNTGELFF.

Worth noting for this clonotype: A read error may produce the germline difference seen at one junction end. The chain links TRBV12-3 or TRBV12-4 to TRBJ1-1, with 7 bases aligning to TRBD1. This CDR3 has 14 amino acids. The CDR3 DNA is TGTGTCAGCAGTACCACAGGGGCGAGGACTGAAGCTTTCTTT. Encoded protein: CVSSTTGARTEAFF.

The chain joins TRBV7-9 to TRBJ1-4; D is perhaps TRBD1 (6 bases). From germline, CDR1 is SEHNR and CDR2 FQNEAQ (reference sequence). V lost 7 bases and J 7 bases, leaving 19 bases between the germline ends. The CDR3 is 15 amino acids. The CDR3 DNA is TGTGCCAGCATCGGCACGGGGGGCGCATCTGAAAAACTGTTTTTT. It encodes CASIGTGGASEKLFF. Based on the CDR3 plus reference TRBV7-9 and TRBJ1-4, the full variable domain is DTGVSQNPRHKITKRGQNVTFRCDPISEHNRLYWYRQTLGQGPEFLTYFQNEAQLEKSRLLSDRFSAERPKGSFSTLEIQRTEQGDSAMYLCASIGTGGASEKLFFGSGTQLSVL.

This clonotype occurred many times. The J gene is TRBJ2-1, the V gene TRBV6-2 or TRBV6-3, with 7 bases that match TRBD2. V dropped 2 bases and J dropped 0; count of bases not matched to a gene: 7. The CDR3 has 17 residues. Germline V gene sequence: CDR1 MNHEY, CDR2 SVGEGT. This chain's CDR3 is CASSYHPRTSSYNEQFF. Written as DNA, the CDR3 is TGTGCCAGCAGTTACCACCCCAGGACTAGCTCCTACAATGAGCAGTTCTTC.

The V gene is TRBV7-9, the J gene TRBJ1-1; possibly TRBD1 for D (5 bases). Germline V gene data show CDR1 as SEHNR and CDR2 as FQNEAQ (reference sequence). Trimming pared 3 bases from V and 8 bases from J, leaving 10 bases between. There are 12 residues in the CDR3. The CDR3 DNA sequence: TGTGCCAGCAGCTTGGGGGAAGTAGAAGCTTTCTTT. Amino acid sequence: CASSLGEVEAFF.

CDR3 protein: CAIRLTGQALNTEAFF. As DNA, the CDR3 is TGTGCCATCAGGTTGACCGGTCAAGCACTGAACACTGAAGCTTTCTTT. The J gene is TRBJ1-1, the V gene TRBV10-3; D gene unclear. The CDR3 consists of 16 residues. Trimming removed 6 bases at V and 0 bases at J, with 17 bases between. Germline values: CDR1 ENHRY, CDR2 SYGVKD.

The chain is built from TRBV7-8 and TRBJ1-4; 9 bases line up with TRBD1. This CDR3 is built from 14 residues. J gave up 7 bases and V 5 bases, and 5 bases lay outside the gene matches. Germline loops: CDR1 SGHVS, CDR2 FQNEAQ. Here the CDR3 reads CASSVQGAGEKLFF. CDR3 DNA: TGTGCCAGCAGCGTACAGGGGGCGGGTGAAAAACTGTTTTTT.

This chain uses TRBV20-1 with TRBJ1-1, with no clear D. There are 14 residues in the CDR3. Germline values: CDR1 DFQATT, CDR2 SNEGSKA (reference sequence). V lost 2 bases, J lost 4 bases, and 14 bases lay in between. CDR3 protein: CSARSRGLGTEAFF. The CDR3 nucleotides are TGCAGTGCTAGAAGTCGGGGATTGGGCACTGAAGCTTTCTTT.

On this clonotype itself: It may be a read error: a sequence one base away is much more abundant. CDR3 in amino acids: CANSSGTITGYTF. Here the CDR3 DNA reads TGTGCCAACAGTTCCGGGACAATCACGGGCTACACCTTC. The V call is TRBV12-3 or TRBV12-4, the J call TRBJ1-2; D is possibly TRBD1 (6 bases). CDR3 length: 13 residues.

CDR3 protein: CASSIEVGSQPQHF. CDR3 bases: TGTGCCAGTAGTATAGAGGTAGGCAGTCAGCCCCAGCATTTT. This chain joins TRBV19 and TRBJ1-5; D uncertain. Germline CDR1 is LNHDA and CDR2 is SQIVND (reference sequence). This CDR3 has 14 residues. The V end lost 0 bases, the J end lost 6 bases, and 9 bases lay between the germline ends.

This clonotype showed up just a few times. V is TRBV5-8 and J is TRBJ2-1; 9 bases are shared with TRBD1. With V trimmed by 4 bases and J by 2 bases, 7 bases remained unmatched. The CDR3 spans 16 residues. Germline values: CDR1 SGHTS, CDR2 YDEGEE. CDR3 region: CASSQDRGYPYNEQFF. The CDR3 nucleotides are TGTGCCAGCAGCCAAGACAGGGGGTATCCCTACAATGAGCAGTTCTTC.

The chain has TRBV7-4 and TRBJ2-3; D might be TRBD1 or TRBD2, each matching 5 bases. The CDR3 has 16 residues. Germline V gene data show CDR1 as SGHVT and CDR2 as SQSDAQ. Trimming cost V 7 bases and J 0 bases, with 17 bases left between them. The CDR3 loop reads CASTPLVGDSTDTQYF. For the CDR3, the DNA is TGTGCCAGCACCCCTTTGGTCGGGGACAGCACAGATACGCAGTATTTT.

This clonotype was counted a few times. The V call is TRBV7-6, the J call TRBJ1-6, with 7 bases matching TRBD1. Trimming took 4 bases from V and 8 from J; bases not matched to a gene: 17. This CDR3 comprises 18 residues. The germline CDR1 and CDR2 sequences are SGHVS and FNYEAQ. The CDR3 nucleotides read TGTGCCAGCAGCTCAGGGACAGAGGACCCACTCCCTGATTCACCCCTCCACTTT. This codes for CASSSGTEDPLPDSPLHF.

The sample holds a few counts of this clonotype. The chain couples TRBV19 to TRBJ1-1; D might be TRBD1 (6 bases). The CDR3 spans 13 residues. Trimming removed 5 bases at V and 10 bases at J, with 17 bases between. Germline lookup yields CDR1 LNHDA and CDR2 SQIVND (reference sequence). CDR3 amino acids: CASSSRDRFSAFF. The DNA of the CDR3 is TGTGCCAGTAGTTCCCGAGACAGGTTTTCAGCTTTCTTT.

This clonotype has at least ten counts. The V call is TRBV29-1, the J call TRBJ2-1, with TRBD2 as a possible D gene (7 bases). V lost 4 bases, J lost 6 bases, and 19 bases lay in between. The CDR3 is 15 amino acids. Germline lookup yields CDR1 SQVTM and CDR2 ANQGSEA. The CDR3 nucleotides are TGCAGCGTTGGAGGGGAGGGGGGTTTGGGCAATGAGCAGTTCTTC. Residues: CSVGGEGGLGNEQFF.

This clonotype turned up a few times. The gene calls are TRBV12-5 and TRBJ1-5, with no clear D. CDR3 length: 17 amino acids. Germline CDR1 is LGHNT and CDR2 is FRNRAP. Trimming left V 3 bases short and J 1 base short, with 16 bases between. DNA for the CDR3: TGTGCTAGTGGTTTCTTCCTTAGGGATTTCAGCAATCAGCCCCAGCATTTT. Its translation: CASGFFLRDFSNQPQHF.

This clonotype was detected ten times or more. This CDR3 reads CASSLGTGLNEQFF. DNA for the CDR3: TGTGCCAGCAGTTTAGGGACAGGGCTCAATGAGCAGTTCTTC. The rearrangement uses TRBV5-6 and TRBJ2-1, with TRBD1 matching over 9 bases. CDR1 and CDR2 (germline): SGHDT, YYEEEE. CDR3 length: 14 residues. V shed 5 bases and J 6 bases; nucleotides not matched to a gene: 6.

This clonotype was seen more than once but under ten times. The rearrangement joins TRBV19 to TRBJ2-5; 9 bases match TRBD1. The CDR3 extends over 18 amino acids. V shed 5 bases, J shed 1 base, and the junction held 14 bases outside the gene matches. Germline values: CDR1 LNHDA, CDR2 SQIVND (reference sequence). The CDR3 sequence: CASSVSRTLTGGQETQYF. The CDR3 DNA sequence: TGTGCCAGTAGTGTTTCACGCACCCTGACAGGGGGCCAAGAGACCCAGTACTTC.

This clonotype turned up a few times. The chain couples TRBV6-5 to TRBJ2-7; a weak D match, TRBD1 (6 bases). CDR1 is MNHEY, CDR2 SVGAGI, per germline. Trimming took off 8 bases at V and 1 base at J, with 12 bases between the two ends. CDR3 size: 13 residues. For the CDR3, the DNA is TGTGCCAGCCGGTCGGACAGTTCCTACGAGCAGTACTTC. Translating it yields CASRSDSSYEQYF.

The sample holds a few counts of this clonotype. The CDR3 spells CATSRDLGMSLYSNQPQHF. CDR3 in DNA: TGTGCCACCAGCAGAGATCTCGGGATGAGCCTTTATAGCAATCAGCCCCAGCATTTT. The J gene is TRBJ1-5, the V gene TRBV15; D unclear. With 0 bases removed from V and 0 bases from J, the gap between germline ends came to 18 bases. The CDR3 totals 19 residues. The germline gives CDR1 LNHNV, CDR2 YYDKDF (reference sequence).

The V gene is TRBV6-2 or TRBV6-3, the J gene TRBJ2-7; 8 nucleotides align to TRBD2. Germline CDR1 reads MNHEY; CDR2 reads SVGEGT. There are 14 residues in the CDR3. V lost 6 bases to trimming and J lost 2 bases; unmatched junction nucleotides: 6. CDR3 sequence reads: CASSRLASTYEQYV. For the CDR3, the DNA is TGTGCCAGCAGCCGACTAGCGAGTACCTACGAGCAGTACGTC.

J is TRBJ1-1 and V is TRBV7-9, with D maybe TRBD1 (5 bases). CDR1 is SEHNR and CDR2 is FQNEAQ in the germline V gene (reference sequence). V lost 2 bases, J lost 5 bases, and 15 bases lay in between. The CDR3 is 15 residues long. The DNA for the CDR3 is TGTGCCAGCAGCTTACCCCAGGGCGGGTGGACTGAAGCTTTCTTT. This encodes CASSLPQGGWTEAFF.

The genes are TRBV4-1 and TRBJ1-2; D is unclear. From germline, CDR1 is MGHRA and CDR2 YSYEKL. This CDR3 is built from 15 residues. Between the trimmed V and J ends, which lost 0 bases and 0 bases, there was a span of 8 bases. CDR3 in amino acids: CASSQDPLTNYGYTF. DNA of the CDR3: TGCGCCAGCAGCCAAGATCCGCTGACTAACTATGGCTACACCTTC.

In the case of this clonotype: A much more abundant neighbour one base away suggests this may be a read error. This is likely a read error, given that the CDR3 carries no conserved phenylalanine or tryptophan at its end. The rearrangement joins TRBV6-6 to TRBJ1-5; 7 bases fit TRBD1. Per germline, CDR1 MNHNY and CDR2 SVGAGI (reference sequence). Germline trimming cut 4 bases from V and 0 bases from J; bases unmatched to any gene: 3. The CDR3 loop spans 15 amino acids. The CDR3 DNA follows: TGTGCCAGCAGTTTGGACAGGAATAGCAATCAGCCCCAGCATTCT. It encodes CASSLDRNSNQPQHS.

CDR3 nucleotide sequence: TGTGCCAGCAGTCCCCCAGGAAACTTGTACGAGCAGTACGTC. Translation gives CASSPPGNLYEQYV. The gene calls are TRBV6-2 or TRBV6-3 and TRBJ2-7; D not certain. V dropped 5 bases and J dropped 4 bases, with 15 bases sitting between them. The CDR3 is 14 amino acids. CDR1 and CDR2 (germline): MNHEY, SVGEGT.

The chain combines TRBV12-3 or TRBV12-4 with TRBJ2-3; D call uncertain. The V end lost 3 bases, the J end lost 0 bases, and 16 bases lay between the germline ends. CDR3 size: 17 residues. The CDR3 reads CASSLNVAITSTDTQYF. The CDR3 DNA sequence: TGTGCCAGCAGTTTGAACGTGGCTATCACTAGCACAGATACGCAGTATTTT.

This clonotype was observed at least ten times. The chain has TRBV7-2 and TRBJ1-5, with no clear D. The CDR3 spans 13 residues. The germline V and J ends were trimmed by 5 bases and 3 bases, with 8 bases remaining between them. Looked up from germline, CDR1 is SGHTA and CDR2 is FQGNSA. CDR3 amino acids: CASSPNTNQPQHF. The CDR3 DNA is TGTGCCAGCAGCCCAAACACCAATCAGCCCCAGCATTTT.

This sequence joins TRBV7-6 and TRBJ2-1; weak D call: TRBD2 (7 bases). The germline gives CDR1 SGHVS, CDR2 FNYEAQ. The V and J ends lost 0 bases and 5 bases respectively, with 17 bases between them. The CDR3 covers 17 residues. The CDR3 sequence is CASSLALVGGADNEQFF. The CDR3 DNA sequence: TGTGCCAGCAGCTTAGCTTTAGTGGGGGGGGCTGACAATGAGCAGTTCTTC.

This clonotype was seen only a few times. The V and J genes are TRBV5-1 and TRBJ2-1, with 9 positions matching TRBD2. J gave up 4 bases and V 5 bases, and 10 bases lay outside the gene matches. CDR1 SGHRS and CDR2 YFSETQ come from the germline V gene. The CDR3 spans 16 residues. The CDR3 reads CASREELAGLYNEQFF. As DNA, the CDR3 is TGCGCCAGCAGGGAAGAGCTAGCGGGACTTTACAATGAGCAGTTCTTC.

The chain recombines TRBV7-9 with TRBJ1-1; tentative D call: TRBD1 (5 bases). With 1 base removed from V and 4 bases from J, the gap between germline ends came to 13 bases. The CDR3 runs 15 residues. The V gene's germline CDR1 is SEHNR and CDR2 FQNEAQ (reference sequence). Written as DNA, the CDR3 is TGTGCCAGCAGCTTAGAAATCGGGGGGATCACTGAAGCTTTCTTT. Its translation: CASSLEIGGITEAFF.

This clonotype was observed a single time. This chain uses TRBV29-1 with TRBJ2-3; 9 bases are a match to TRBD2. Germline CDR1 is SQVTM and CDR2 is ANQGSEA. V gave up 7 bases and J gave up 2 bases; unmatched junction bases: 7. This CDR3 contains 14 residues. The CDR3 spells CSALTSGHTDTQYF. The CDR3 DNA is TGCAGCGCTCTGACTAGCGGCCACACAGATACGCAGTATTTT.